These 17 T cell receptor beta chains share one sample of origin, sequenced in a study of blood T cell repertoires in COVID-19. Clones were sequenced by immunoSEQ multiplex PCR, and TCRdb holds only the in-frame ones, with some missing. The table has about 260,000 clones, almost 85% seen once. Material for sequencing was peripheral blood. These receptors were obtained from a woman older than 75 with acute or convalescent COVID-19.

The chain carries TRBV5-1 and TRBJ2-7; D may be TRBD2 (5 bases). The length of the CDR3 is 13 residues. Germline CDR1 and CDR2: SGHRS and YFSETQ. Trimming took 4 bases from V and 3 from J, leaving 11 bases between them. The CDR3 loop reads CASSGRGGYEQYF. The CDR3 DNA reads as TGCGCCAGCAGCGGGAGAGGCGGCTACGAGCAGTACTTC.

The chain uses TRBV6-6 and TRBJ1-5; 8 bases map to TRBD1. Germline trimming cut 7 bases from V and 3 bases from J; bases unmatched to any gene: 11. The CDR3 extends over 16 amino acids. The V gene's germline CDR1 is MNHNY and CDR2 SVGAGI (reference sequence). The CDR3 DNA sequence: TGTGCCAGCACCACGCCTGGGACAGGCTTCAATCAGCCCCAGCATTTT. It yields the protein CASTTPGTGFNQPQHF.

The chain couples TRBV11-2 to TRBJ2-7; 10 bases fit TRBD1. Germline V gene lookup returns CDR1 SGHAT and CDR2 FQNNGV. The ends lost 5 bases at V and 12 bases at J; junction bases unmatched: 10. This CDR3 spans 13 amino acids. The CDR3 DNA sequence: TGTGCCAGCAGCATATCCCGGGACAGGGGAGGGTACTTC. This gives the protein CASSISRDRGGYF.

The CDR3 bases are TGTGCCAGCAGTTACCGCATGATAGCGGGAGACAGCGATACGCAGTATTTT. Translation gives CASSYRMIAGDSDTQYF. This chain links TRBV6-2 or TRBV6-3 with TRBJ2-3, with 9 bases aligning to TRBD2. Germline V gene data show CDR1 as MNHEY and CDR2 as SVGEGT. Trimming removed 2 bases from V and 6 bases from J; junction bases left unmatched: 12. CDR3 length equals 17 residues.

This clone was counted only a few times. The genes are TRBV30 and TRBJ1-1, with 8 bases fitting TRBD1. The germline V gene has CDR1 GTSNPN and CDR2 SVGIG (reference sequence). The CDR3 totals 13 residues. V dropped 1 base and J dropped 3; count of bases not matched to a gene: 1. CDR3 sequence reads: CAWSGTGYTEAFF. Here the CDR3 DNA reads TGTGCCTGGAGTGGGACAGGGTACACTGAAGCTTTCTTT.

The table lists this clone with a count of one. The chain combines TRBV5-4 with TRBJ2-3; the D gene is possibly TRBD2 (5 bases). CDR1 is SGHNT, CDR2 YYREEE, per germline (reference sequence). V was trimmed by 5 bases and J by 5 bases, leaving 21 bases between them. This CDR3 has 16 amino acids. The CDR3 nucleotides read TGTGCCAGCAGTCCCTCTAGCAAGGCCTCCTTAGATACGCAGTATTTT. Encoded protein: CASSPSSKASLDTQYF.

The chain is built from TRBV7-8 and TRBJ2-1; D unresolved. The CDR3 runs 13 residues. Trimming took off 2 bases at V and 6 bases at J, with 8 bases between the two ends. Looked up from germline, CDR1 is SGHVS and CDR2 is FQNEAQ. The CDR3 DNA reads as TGTGCCAGCAGCTTAACAGCTTCCAATGAGCAGTTCTTC. Amino acid sequence: CASSLTASNEQFF.

The CDR3 loop reads CSASTGRLFF. For the CDR3, the DNA is TGCAGTGCTAGTACAGGCAGACTGTTTTTT. The chain is built from TRBV20-1 and TRBJ1-4; a possible D gene is TRBD1 (5 bases). Trimming took 3 bases from V and 13 from J, leaving 9 bases between them. This CDR3 is built from 10 residues. Per germline, CDR1 DFQATT and CDR2 SNEGSKA (reference sequence).

The table lists this clone with a few counts. This chain uses TRBV5-5 with TRBJ2-5; unclear D gene. The CDR3 length is 13 residues. Germline values: CDR1 SGHKS, CDR2 YYEKEE (reference sequence). The germline V and J ends were trimmed by 4 bases and 0 bases, with 7 bases remaining between them. CDR3 amino acids: CASSRHYQETQYF. As DNA, the CDR3 is TGTGCCAGCAGCCGACACTACCAAGAGACCCAGTACTTC.

The rearrangement uses TRBV4-2 and TRBJ2-3; TRBD2 might be the D (6 bases). The V end lost 1 base, the J end lost 0 bases, and 20 bases lay between the germline ends. The CDR3 spans 19 residues. Germline-derived CDR1 and CDR2 are LGHNA and YNFKEQ. Written as DNA, the CDR3 is TGTGCCAGCAGCCAAGTATTCGTGGGAGGCACCACTAGCACAGATACGCAGTATTTT. It codes for CASSQVFVGGTTSTDTQYF.

The chain is built from TRBV18 and TRBJ1-3; 9 positions agree with TRBD1. V dropped 2 bases and J dropped 3; count of bases not matched to a gene: 5. From germline, CDR1 is KGHSH and CDR2 LQKENI. There are 16 residues in the CDR3. The CDR3 protein is CASSPTQGAGGNTIYF. The CDR3 DNA is TGTGCCAGCTCACCAACACAGGGGGCCGGTGGAAACACCATATATTTT.

The chain couples TRBV19 to TRBJ1-2, with a weak D call TRBD1 (5 bases). The CDR3 is made up of 13 amino acids. Germline CDR1 and CDR2: LNHDA and SQIVND (reference sequence). Trimming shortened V by 6 bases and J by 7 bases, and 15 bases separated the two germline ends. DNA of the CDR3: TGTGCCAGTAGCCCCCAAAGGCAGGGTGGCTACACCTTC. Translated, it gives CASSPQRQGGYTF.

The genes are TRBV27 and TRBJ2-5, with D perhaps TRBD2 (6 bases). Between the trimmed V and J ends, which lost 4 bases and 4 bases, there was a span of 13 bases. CDR1 and CDR2 (germline): MNHEY, SMNVEV (reference sequence). The CDR3 is 14 residues long. The CDR3 protein is CASSSRLVGETQYF. The CDR3 region has the DNA TGTGCCAGCAGTTCCCGACTAGTCGGAGAGACCCAGTACTTC.

The rearrangement uses TRBV10-3 and TRBJ1-1, with D perhaps TRBD1 (6 bases). The germline gives CDR1 ENHRY, CDR2 SYGVKD. Between the trimmed V and J ends, which lost 3 bases and 4 bases, there was a span of 9 bases. The CDR3 loop spans 13 amino acids. CDR3 sequence reads: CAISEQGVTEAFF. CDR3 nucleotides: TGTGCCATCAGTGAACAGGGTGTCACTGAAGCTTTCTTT.

The chain recombines TRBV6-6 with TRBJ1-2, with 8 bases lining up with TRBD1. The V segment lost 4 bases and the J segment 2 bases; nucleotides outside the gene matches: 6. Germline-derived CDR1 and CDR2 are MNHNY and SVGAGI (reference sequence). The CDR3 totals 15 residues. The CDR3 nucleotides are TGTGCCAGCAGTTCCCACAGGGGGTCGAACTATGGCTACACCTTC. Protein sequence: CASSSHRGSNYGYTF.

The chain couples TRBV15 to TRBJ1-5, with 9 bases identical to TRBD1. Germline assignment: CDR1 LNHNV and CDR2 YYDKDF (reference sequence). Trimming removed 5 bases from V and 5 bases from J; junction bases left unmatched: 7. The CDR3 loop spans 15 amino acids. The CDR3 loop is CATSLGQGHDQPQHF. The CDR3 bases are TGTGCCACCAGCCTGGGACAGGGTCACGATCAGCCCCAGCATTTT.

This clone has a handful of counts. The gene calls are TRBV25-1 and TRBJ1-2, with D uncertain. Germline V gene data show CDR1 as MGHDK and CDR2 as SYGVNS. Trimming left V 2 bases short and J 5 bases short, with 12 bases between. The CDR3 sequence is 14 residues long. CDR3 sequence (DNA): TGTGCCAGCAGTGAAGGAGTCAGTTCTTATGGCTACACCTTC. Its translation is CASSEGVSSYGYTF.